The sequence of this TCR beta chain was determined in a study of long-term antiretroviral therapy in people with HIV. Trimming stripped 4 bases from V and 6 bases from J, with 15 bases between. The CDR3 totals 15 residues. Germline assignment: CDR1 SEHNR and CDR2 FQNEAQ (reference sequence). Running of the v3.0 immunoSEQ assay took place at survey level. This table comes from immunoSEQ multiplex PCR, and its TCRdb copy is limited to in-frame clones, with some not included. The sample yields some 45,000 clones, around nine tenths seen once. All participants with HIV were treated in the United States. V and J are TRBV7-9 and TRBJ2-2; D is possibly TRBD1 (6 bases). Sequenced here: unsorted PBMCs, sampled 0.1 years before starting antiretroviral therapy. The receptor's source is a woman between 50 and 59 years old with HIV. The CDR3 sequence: CASSSEGVFAGELFF. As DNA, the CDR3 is TGTGCCAGCAGCTCCGAGGGGGTTTTCGCCGGGGAGCTGTTTTTT.